The 29 T cell receptor beta chains below were found in one sample sequenced in a study of beta chain features in type 1 diabetes. What was sequenced were expressed TCRB transcripts, since all of the isolated RNA had been reverse transcribed. Repertoires were generated with immunoSEQ multiplex PCR, while TCRdb's copy carries only in-frame clones and drops some. In the table there are 350,000 to 450,000 clones, approximately 15% of which are singletons. Sequenced: naive CD4+ T cells from blood. These receptors all stem from a man aged 25 to 40 in good health.

In this sample, this clone turned up a few times. This chain connects TRBV6-1 to TRBJ2-2; D possibly uses TRBD1 or TRBD2 (5 bases each). The CDR3 totals 15 residues. Germline V gives CDR1 MNHNS, CDR2 SASEGT. Deletions cut 10 bases from V and 1 base from J, with 16 bases between. DNA for the CDR3: TGTGCCACCACGGGGCCGGGGCAGAACACCGGGGAGCTGTTTTTT. The encoded protein is CATTGPGQNTGELFF.

The genes are TRBV5-1 and TRBJ2-5; 9 bases are shared with TRBD1. The V segment lost 4 bases and the J segment 5 bases; nucleotides outside the gene matches: 6. Per germline, CDR1 SGHRS and CDR2 YFSETQ. This CDR3 contains 14 residues. The DNA of the CDR3 is TGCGCCAGCAGCCCTGGGACAGGGAAGGAGACCCAGTACTTC. Encoded protein: CASSPGTGKETQYF.

This clone was recorded a few times. The V gene is TRBV7-2, the J gene TRBJ2-2, with a weak D call TRBD2 (5 bases). The length of the CDR3 is 13 residues. V lost 6 bases and J 5 bases, leaving 10 bases between the germline ends. CDR1 SGHTA and CDR2 FQGNSA come from the germline V gene. The CDR3 sequence is CASRPTRTGELFF. The CDR3 nucleotides read TGTGCCAGCAGGCCCACTAGGACCGGGGAGCTGTTTTTT. The whole variable domain, remainder taken from reference TRBV7-2 and TRBJ2-2, is GAGVSQSPSNKVTEKGKDVELRCDPISGHTALYWYRQSLGQGLEFLIYFQGNSAPDKSGLPSDRFSAERTGGSVSTLTIQRTQQEDSAVYLCASRPTRTGELFFGEGSRLTVL.

CDR3: CASSEGLAASTDTQYF. CDR3 sequence (DNA): TGTGCCAGCAGTGAAGGGCTAGCGGCTAGCACAGATACGCAGTATTTT. V gene TRBV2 combines with J gene TRBJ2-3, with TRBD2 identical over 7 bases. V was clipped by 1 base and J by 0 bases; unmatched bases: 4. Germline assignment: CDR1 SNHLY and CDR2 FYNNEI. The CDR3 runs 16 residues.

The genes are TRBV30 and TRBJ1-3; unclear D gene. Germline V CDR1 and CDR2: GTSNPN, SVGIG (reference sequence). CDR3 length: 14 amino acids. Trimming took 2 bases from V and 0 from J, leaving 8 bases between them. The CDR3 loop reads CAWSLAFSGNTIYF. Written as DNA, the CDR3 is TGTGCCTGGAGTTTAGCGTTCTCTGGAAACACCATATATTTT.

This clone was picked up a small number of times. The chain links TRBV30 to TRBJ1-4, with D hard to call. V shed 4 bases and J shed 7 bases, with 16 bases lying between them. The CDR3 consists of 14 residues. Per germline, CDR1 GTSNPN and CDR2 SVGIG (reference sequence). The chain's CDR3 is CAWTRNGGSEKLFF. DNA for the CDR3: TGTGCCTGGACCCGTAACGGAGGGAGTGAAAAACTGTTTTTT.

This clone was observed a handful of times. The DNA of the CDR3 is TGTGCCAGCAGGGCCACAACTATGCAGTCACCCCTCCACTTT. Its translation: CASRATTMQSPLHF. V and J are TRBV25-1 and TRBJ1-6; D unresolved. CDR3 length equals 14 residues. Germline loops: CDR1 MGHDK, CDR2 SYGVNS. Trimming took off 6 bases at V and 10 bases at J, with 16 bases between the two ends.

This chain uses TRBV5-1 with TRBJ2-5; D gene unclear. CDR1 and CDR2 from the germline V gene are SGHRS and YFSETQ. V was shortened by 0 bases and J by 7 bases, with 10 bases between the two germline ends. CDR3 length: 13 amino acids. The CDR3 loop reads CASSLAELGTQYF. CDR3 coding DNA: TGCGCCAGCAGCTTGGCCGAGTTGGGGACCCAGTACTTC.

The chain carries TRBV29-1 and TRBJ1-2; D may be TRBD1 (5 bases). This CDR3 is 14 amino acids long. From germline, CDR1 is SQVTM and CDR2 ANQGSEA. Trimming cost V 0 bases and J 4 bases, with 12 bases left between them. This CDR3 is CSVEEPGTVYGYTF. CDR3 DNA: TGCAGCGTTGAAGAGCCCGGGACGGTCTATGGCTACACCTTC.

The chain carries TRBV2 and TRBJ2-7, with D tentatively TRBD1 (5 bases). V shed 6 bases and J shed 0 bases, with 21 bases lying between them. Germline CDR1 reads SNHLY; CDR2 reads FYNNEI. The CDR3 extends over 17 amino acids. The CDR3 loop is CASSGIAGKASSYEQYV. The CDR3 region has the DNA TGTGCCAGCAGCGGAATTGCAGGGAAAGCGAGCTCCTACGAGCAGTACGTC.

This clone was recorded a few times. This chain joins TRBV7-9 and TRBJ2-3; TRBD2 matches 11 bases. Unmatched junction bases numbered 4, after V lost 4 bases and J lost 1 base. Per the germline V gene, CDR1 is SEHNR and CDR2 is FQNEAQ (reference sequence). This CDR3 spans 16 amino acids. The CDR3 sequence is CASSSTLAGGTDTQYF. The CDR3 nucleotides read TGTGCCAGCAGCTCAACACTAGCGGGAGGCACAGATACGCAGTATTTT.

This clone was found a few times. The CDR3 DNA reads as TGTGCCCTCACGGGGACTAGCGGGATCGTCTCCTACAATGAGCAGTTCTTC. This gives the protein CALTGTSGIVSYNEQFF. This chain uses TRBV7-8 with TRBJ2-1; TRBD2 matches 13 bases. V was clipped by 11 bases and J by 0 bases; unmatched bases: 10. The germline CDR1 and CDR2 sequences are SGHVS and FQNEAQ. This CDR3 comprises 17 residues.

The chain is built from TRBV4-3 and TRBJ1-4; D is unclear. Germline lookup yields CDR1 LGHNA and CDR2 YSLEER. Deletions cut 0 bases from V and 8 bases from J, with 10 bases between. The CDR3 has 14 amino acids. The CDR3 is CASSQDAGWEKLFF. In nucleotides, the CDR3 is TGCGCCAGCAGCCAAGATGCGGGTTGGGAAAAACTGTTTTTT.

J is TRBJ2-1 and V is TRBV29-1; 9 nucleotides agree with TRBD2. Per germline, CDR1 SQVTM and CDR2 ANQGSEA. This CDR3 has 14 amino acids. V was pared by 6 bases and J by 8 bases, with 11 bases of the junction left unmatched. The CDR3 reads CSVEPSGTVYEQFF. The CDR3 nucleotides read TGCAGCGTGGAACCTAGCGGGACCGTCTATGAGCAGTTCTTC.

This clone has more than one count but fewer than ten. V gene TRBV30 combines with J gene TRBJ1-2; a possible D gene is TRBD1 (6 bases). Trimming shortened V by 3 bases and J by 6 bases, and 17 bases separated the two germline ends. CDR3 length: 14 amino acids. Germline V gene lookup returns CDR1 GTSNPN and CDR2 SVGIG (reference sequence). In DNA form, the CDR3 reads TGTGCCTGGAGATCCGGGGGCGGCCGGGATGGCTACACCTTC. Translated, it gives CAWRSGGGRDGYTF.

The sample holds a few counts of this clone. The CDR3 coding sequence is TGTGCTAGTGGTTTGGTACAGAGGGGGCCCTACGAGCAGTACTTC. Translating it yields CASGLVQRGPYEQYF. The chain has TRBV12-5 and TRBJ2-7; 7 bases align to TRBD1. The germline V gene has CDR1 LGHNT and CDR2 FRNRAP. The CDR3 length is 15 residues. V dropped 0 bases and J dropped 2; count of bases not matched to a gene: 4.

V gene TRBV5-4 combines with J gene TRBJ1-1; the D is unclear. The CDR3 covers 14 residues. Germline loops: CDR1 SGHNT, CDR2 YYREEE (reference sequence). V lost 1 base, J lost 1 base, and 8 bases lay in between. CDR3 DNA sequence: TGTGCCAGCAGCTTGCCCGCTCGGAACACTGAAGCTTTCTTT. Its protein is CASSLPARNTEAFF.

The chain links TRBV14 to TRBJ2-2, with D possibly being TRBD1 (6 bases). Germline V gene lookup returns CDR1 SGHDN and CDR2 FVKESK. Trimming removed 3 bases at V and 2 bases at J, with 10 bases between. The CDR3 runs 15 residues. The CDR3 loop is CASSQRTANTGELFF. DNA for the CDR3: TGTGCCAGCAGCCAGAGGACAGCAAACACCGGGGAGCTGTTTTTT.

This clone has just a few counts. V usage is TRBV2 and J usage is TRBJ2-1; D is uncertain. CDR1 SNHLY and CDR2 FYNNEI come from the germline V gene. The CDR3 runs 12 residues. V lost 7 bases and J lost 4, with 8 bases in between. The CDR3 coding sequence is TGTGCCAGCAAGGGCAATTACAATGAGCAGTTCTTC. It yields the protein CASKGNYNEQFF.

This rearrangement joins TRBV7-3 to TRBJ1-1; D is uncertain. Per germline, CDR1 SGHTA and CDR2 FQGTGA. Trimming took off 3 bases at V and 1 base at J, with 6 bases between the two ends. The CDR3 covers 13 residues. The DNA for the CDR3 is TGTGCCAGCAGCTTCCAGGAGAACACTGAAGCTTTCTTT. Protein sequence: CASSFQENTEAFF.

Only a few counts were recorded for this clone. The chain is built from TRBV29-1 and TRBJ2-5; D ambiguous. The CDR3 has 12 residues. V was clipped by 4 bases and J by 4 bases, with 10 bases between them. Germline CDR1 and CDR2: SQVTM and ANQGSEA. CDR3 amino acids: CSVVVALETQYF. The DNA for the CDR3 is TGCAGCGTTGTAGTAGCTCTAGAGACCCAGTACTTC.

This clone was picked up one time. The gene calls are TRBV9 and TRBJ2-3; the D is unclear. V dropped 3 bases and J dropped 5 bases, with 13 bases sitting between them. This CDR3 spans 14 amino acids. Germline lookup yields CDR1 SGDLS and CDR2 YYNGEE. The CDR3 DNA follows: TGTGCCAGCAGCGGACTCCAACCAATAGATACGCAGTATTTT. Protein product: CASSGLQPIDTQYF.

This clone was observed a few times. The chain couples TRBV5-6 to TRBJ2-1, with 11 bases lining up with TRBD2. This CDR3 region has 16 residues. Looked up from germline, CDR1 is SGHDT and CDR2 is YYEEEE. With 4 bases clipped from V and 10 bases from J, the junction kept 13 bases outside the gene matches. CDR3 residues: CASSNILAGDPREQFF. CDR3 nucleotides: TGTGCCAGCAGCAACATACTAGCGGGGGACCCCAGGGAGCAGTTCTTC.

This rearrangement joins TRBV2 to TRBJ2-7; unclear D gene. V lost 3 bases and J lost 0, with 12 bases in between. The germline gives CDR1 SNHLY, CDR2 FYNNEI. This CDR3 has 15 amino acids. The CDR3 here is CASSEATVSSYEQYV. The CDR3 nucleotides are TGTGCCAGCAGTGAGGCAACCGTGAGCTCCTACGAGCAGTACGTC.

The chain carries TRBV5-4 and TRBJ2-7; D might be TRBD1 or TRBD2, each matching 6 bases. Germline V CDR1 and CDR2: SGHNT, YYREEE (reference sequence). The CDR3 has 13 residues. Between the trimmed V and J ends, which lost 1 base and 4 bases, there was a span of 9 bases. CDR3 in amino acids: CASSLKGGYEQYV. Written as DNA, the CDR3 is TGTGCCAGCAGCTTGAAGGGGGGATACGAGCAGTACGTC.

This rearrangement joins TRBV5-1 to TRBJ2-1, with 8 bases that match TRBD1. This CDR3 is 16 amino acids long. Germline V gene sequence: CDR1 SGHRS, CDR2 YFSETQ. Germline trimming cut 3 bases from V and 5 bases from J; bases unmatched to any gene: 10. Written as DNA, the CDR3 is TGCGCCAGCAGCTCAAAGATGACAGGGGTGAACAATGAGCAGTTCTTC. The encoded protein is CASSSKMTGVNNEQFF.

This clone was detected only a few times. The chain links TRBV10-1 to TRBJ2-7, with 9 bases that match TRBD1. Unmatched junction bases numbered 6, after V lost 6 bases and J lost 3 bases. The CDR3 totals 14 residues. In germline, CDR1 is WNHNN, CDR2 SYGVQD (reference sequence). The CDR3 bases are TGCGCCAGCAGGTGGGGGACAGGGTTCTACGAGCAGTACTTC. Protein product: CASRWGTGFYEQYF.

The chain carries TRBV5-1 and TRBJ2-1, with 10 positions matching TRBD2. Germline CDR1 and CDR2: SGHRS and YFSETQ. The V and J ends lost 4 bases and 6 bases, in that order; junction bases with no gene match: 7. The CDR3 covers 15 residues. The CDR3 loop reads CASSAALAGSNEQFF. Written as DNA, the CDR3 is TGCGCCAGCAGCGCGGCACTAGCGGGGAGCAATGAGCAGTTCTTC.

This clone was found a few times. J is TRBJ2-3 and V is TRBV9, with 10 bases aligning to TRBD2. The length of the CDR3 is 16 residues. The germline V gene encodes CDR1 SGDLS and CDR2 YYNGEE. The V and J ends lost 4 bases and 1 base, in that order; junction bases with no gene match: 6. This chain's CDR3 is CASSPLAGRGTDTQYF. The CDR3 DNA reads TGTGCCAGCAGCCCACTAGCGGGAAGGGGCACAGATACGCAGTATTTT. Looking up the rest from reference TRBV9 and TRBJ2-3 gives the full variable domain: DSGVTQTPKHLITATGQRVTLRCSPRSGDLSVYWYQQSLDQGLQFLIQYYNGEERAKGNILERFSAQQFPDLHSELNLSSLELGDSALYFCASSPLAGRGTDTQYFGPGTRLTVL.